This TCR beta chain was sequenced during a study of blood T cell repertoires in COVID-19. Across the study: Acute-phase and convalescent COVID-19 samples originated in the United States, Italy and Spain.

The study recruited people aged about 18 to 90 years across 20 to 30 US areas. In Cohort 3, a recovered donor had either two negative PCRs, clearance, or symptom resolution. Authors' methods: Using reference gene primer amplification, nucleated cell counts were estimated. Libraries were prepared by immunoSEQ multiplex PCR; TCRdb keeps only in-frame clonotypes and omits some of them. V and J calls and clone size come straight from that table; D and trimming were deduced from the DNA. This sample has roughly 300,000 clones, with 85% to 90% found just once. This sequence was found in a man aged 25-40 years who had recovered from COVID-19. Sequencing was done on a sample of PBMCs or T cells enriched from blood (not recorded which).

The CDR3 DNA sequence: TGTGCCAGCAGCCCGGACAGGGCTTCACCCCTCCACTTT. As protein: CASSPDRASPLHF. The chain couples TRBV4-2 to TRBJ1-6; 8 nucleotides match TRBD1. Germline CDR1 is LGHNA and CDR2 is YNFKEQ. Losses at the gene ends were 4 bases for V and 9 bases for J; bases not matched to a gene: 2. CDR3 length: 13 residues.